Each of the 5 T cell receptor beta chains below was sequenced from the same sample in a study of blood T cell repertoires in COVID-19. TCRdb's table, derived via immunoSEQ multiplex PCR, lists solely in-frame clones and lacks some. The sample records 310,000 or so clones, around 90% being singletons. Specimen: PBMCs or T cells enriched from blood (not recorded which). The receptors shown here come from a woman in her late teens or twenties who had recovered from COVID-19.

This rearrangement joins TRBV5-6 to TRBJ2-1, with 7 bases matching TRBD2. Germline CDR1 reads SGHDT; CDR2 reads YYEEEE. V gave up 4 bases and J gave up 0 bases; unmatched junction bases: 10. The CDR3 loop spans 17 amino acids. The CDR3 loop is CASSQPSKRGSYNEQFF. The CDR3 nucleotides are TGTGCCAGCAGCCAGCCCTCCAAGCGGGGCTCCTACAATGAGCAGTTCTTC.

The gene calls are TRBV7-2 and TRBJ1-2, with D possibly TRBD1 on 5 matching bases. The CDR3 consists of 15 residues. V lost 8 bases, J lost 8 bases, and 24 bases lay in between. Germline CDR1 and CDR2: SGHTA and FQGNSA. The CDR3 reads CASAQTSGEGRGYTF. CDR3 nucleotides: TGTGCCAGCGCTCAAACATCGGGGGAGGGGCGAGGCTACACCTTC.

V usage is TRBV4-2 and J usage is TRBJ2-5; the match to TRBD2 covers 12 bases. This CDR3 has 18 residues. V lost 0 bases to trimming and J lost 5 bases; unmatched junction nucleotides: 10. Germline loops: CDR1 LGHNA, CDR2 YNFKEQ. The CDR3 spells CASSQDGLAGGPRETQYF. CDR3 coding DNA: TGTGCCAGCAGCCAAGATGGGCTAGCGGGAGGGCCGCGTGAGACCCAGTACTTC.

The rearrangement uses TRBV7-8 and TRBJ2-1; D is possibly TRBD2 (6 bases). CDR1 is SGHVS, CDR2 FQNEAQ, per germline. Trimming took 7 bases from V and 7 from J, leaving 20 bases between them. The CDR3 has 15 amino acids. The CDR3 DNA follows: TGTGCCAGCAAAAACCGGGACTTCCCTATGAATGAGCAGTTCTTC. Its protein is CASKNRDFPMNEQFF.

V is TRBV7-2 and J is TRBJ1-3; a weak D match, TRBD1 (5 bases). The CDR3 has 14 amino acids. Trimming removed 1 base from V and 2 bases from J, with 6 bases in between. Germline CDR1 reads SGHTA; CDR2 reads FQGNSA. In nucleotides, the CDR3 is TGTGCCAGCAGCTTAGAGGGGACTGGAAACACCATATATTTT. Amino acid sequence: CASSLEGTGNTIYF. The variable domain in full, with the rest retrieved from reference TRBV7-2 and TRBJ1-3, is GAGVSQSPSNKVTEKGKDVELRCDPISGHTALYWYRQSLGQGLEFLIYFQGNSAPDKSGLPSDRFSAERTGGSVSTLTIQRTQQEDSAVYLCASSLEGTGNTIYFGEGSWLTVV.